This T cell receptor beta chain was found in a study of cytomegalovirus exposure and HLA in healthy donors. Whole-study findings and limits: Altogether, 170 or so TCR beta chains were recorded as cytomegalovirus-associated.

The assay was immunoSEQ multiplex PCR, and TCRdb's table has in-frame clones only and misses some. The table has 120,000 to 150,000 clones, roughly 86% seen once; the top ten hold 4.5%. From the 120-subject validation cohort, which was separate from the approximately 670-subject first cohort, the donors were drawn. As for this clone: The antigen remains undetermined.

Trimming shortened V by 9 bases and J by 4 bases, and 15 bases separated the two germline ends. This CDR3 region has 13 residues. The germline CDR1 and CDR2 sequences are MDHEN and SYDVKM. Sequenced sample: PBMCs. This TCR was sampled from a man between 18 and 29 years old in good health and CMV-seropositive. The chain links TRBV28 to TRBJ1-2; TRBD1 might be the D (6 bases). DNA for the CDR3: TGTGCCAGTCACCAGGGGTATGGCTATGGCTACACCTTC. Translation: CASHQGYGYGYTF.